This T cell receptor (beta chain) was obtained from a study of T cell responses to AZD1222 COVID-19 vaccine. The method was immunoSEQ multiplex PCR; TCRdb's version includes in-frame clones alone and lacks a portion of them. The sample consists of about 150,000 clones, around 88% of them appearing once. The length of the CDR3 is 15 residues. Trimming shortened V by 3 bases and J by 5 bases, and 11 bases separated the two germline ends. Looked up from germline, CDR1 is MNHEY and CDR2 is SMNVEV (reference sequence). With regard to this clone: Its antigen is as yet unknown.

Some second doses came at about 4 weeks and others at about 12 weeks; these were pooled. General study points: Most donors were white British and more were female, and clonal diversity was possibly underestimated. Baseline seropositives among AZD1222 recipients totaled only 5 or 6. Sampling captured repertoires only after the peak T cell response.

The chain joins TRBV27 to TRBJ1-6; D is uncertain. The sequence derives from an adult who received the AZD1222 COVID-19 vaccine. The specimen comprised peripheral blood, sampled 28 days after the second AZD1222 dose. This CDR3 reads CASSLEGPNNSPLHF. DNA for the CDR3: TGTGCCAGCAGTTTGGAGGGCCCAAATAATTCACCCCTCCACTTT.